This is a list of T cell receptor beta chains from one sample in a study of T cells in narcolepsy. Only in-frame clones appear in the TCRdb table, and some are missing; sequencing was by immunoSEQ multiplex PCR. The sample includes 25,000 to 35,000 clones, under 85% of them seen just once. The sample was CD45RA- memory CD4+ T cells from PBMCs. Every receptor here comes from a human donor with narcolepsy. The conserved cysteine and the conserved F or W are not part of the CDR3 here. Each record gives: D gene, CDR3 length, V gene, CDR3 protein. The D gene is left open where the match is weak.

d_call: NA; cdr3_length: 11; v_call: TRBV5-1; cdr3_aa: ASSLGGQETQY
d_call: TRBD1; cdr3_length: 12; v_call: TRBV7-2; cdr3_aa: ASSPDRGQGGYT
d_call: TRBD2; cdr3_length: 13; v_call: TRBV5-4; cdr3_aa: ASSLRLADYNEQF
d_call: TRBD1; cdr3_length: 12; v_call: TRBV5-1; cdr3_aa: ASSLDRGQGGYT
d_call: TRBD2; cdr3_length: 13; v_call: TRBV7-9; cdr3_aa: ASSPSGASGTSQY
d_call: TRBD1; cdr3_length: 12; v_call: TRBV29-1; cdr3_aa: SVEDTGARAEAF
d_call: NA; cdr3_length: 12; v_call: TRBV29-1; cdr3_aa: SVAGEPSGNTIY
d_call: NA; cdr3_length: 10; v_call: TRBV4-3; cdr3_aa: ASSQGGKGQY
d_call: NA; cdr3_length: 14; v_call: TRBV7-8; cdr3_aa: ASSKTPGHTNTEAF
d_call: TRBD1; cdr3_length: 14; v_call: TRBV9; cdr3_aa: ASSAPGQAHPYGYT
d_call: NA; cdr3_length: 14; v_call: TRBV9; cdr3_aa: ASTVGAAGGSEKLF
d_call: NA; cdr3_length: 17; v_call: TRBV5-8; cdr3_aa: ASSPPGHSPAGSTDTQY
d_call: NA; cdr3_length: 14; v_call: TRBV9; cdr3_aa: ASSVEASPSTDTQY
d_call: NA; cdr3_length: 12; v_call: TRBV6-1; cdr3_aa: ASSEGHSGNTIY
d_call: NA; cdr3_length: 11; v_call: TRBV5-1; cdr3_aa: ASRSSYNSPLH
d_call: TRBD2; cdr3_length: 16; v_call: TRBV13; cdr3_aa: ASRVRKQTSGGTDTQY
d_call: TRBD2; cdr3_length: 13; v_call: TRBV28; cdr3_aa: ASSGLAEPSYEQY
d_call: NA; cdr3_length: 11; v_call: TRBV28; cdr3_aa: ASYAGYAGELF
d_call: NA; cdr3_length: 13; v_call: TRBV18; cdr3_aa: ASSPHPQQNTEAF
d_call: TRBD2; cdr3_length: 14; v_call: TRBV7-8; cdr3_aa: ASSLVPRGGANEQF
d_call: TRBD1; cdr3_length: 15; v_call: TRBV27; cdr3_aa: ASTDKSGTGSYGELF
d_call: NA; cdr3_length: 11; v_call: TRBV6-1; cdr3_aa: ASTLSVNTEAF
d_call: TRBD1; cdr3_length: 14; v_call: TRBV4-2; cdr3_aa: ASSLLADRGSETQY
d_call: TRBD1; cdr3_length: 13; v_call: TRBV28; cdr3_aa: ASRSSGQGHQPQH
d_call: TRBD2; cdr3_length: 12; v_call: TRBV19; cdr3_aa: ASSTLGGQETQY
d_call: TRBD2; cdr3_length: 14; v_call: TRBV9; cdr3_aa: ASSLGEAGGRETQY
d_call: NA; cdr3_length: 12; v_call: TRBV2; cdr3_aa: ASSDESSGNTIY
d_call: TRBD1; cdr3_length: 11; v_call: TRBV5-1; cdr3_aa: ASSLGQGIGYT
d_call: NA; cdr3_length: 12; v_call: TRBV5-1; cdr3_aa: ASSSQGVRQPQH
d_call: NA; cdr3_length: 13; v_call: TRBV6-1; cdr3_aa: ASSGRRGAGETQY